This entry lists 9 T cell receptor beta chains sequenced from one sample in a study of glioma-infiltrating T cells. Using RNA template, CDR3s of TCR alpha and beta were amplified with iRepertoire arm-PCR. TCRdb re-called the multiplex PCR reads through MiXCR, storing one row per CDR3 protein. The data show some 190,000 distinct CDR3 sequences, 32% seen once. Material: glioma tissue, nonneoplastic brain tissue, or PBMCs (not recorded which). The source of these receptors is a human donor with low-grade glioma or glioblastoma, undergoing nonglioma brain surgery, or in good health (not recorded which).

The chain has TRBV7-2 and TRBJ2-2, with 10 bases matching TRBD2. CDR3 length equals 15 residues. The V gene end was trimmed by 7 bases and the J gene end by 11 bases; junction bases not matched to a gene: 13. Germline CDR1 reads SGHTA; CDR2 reads FQGNSA. The CDR3 reads CASIALAGVNGELFF. DNA of the CDR3: TGTGCCAGCATCGCTCTAGCGGGAGTTAACGGTGAGCTGTTTTTT.

Ten or more counts support this clonotype. This chain links TRBV27 with TRBJ2-1, with D tentatively TRBD1 (5 bases). Per germline, CDR1 MNHEY and CDR2 SMNVEV (reference sequence). The V end lost 0 bases, the J end lost 6 bases, and 15 bases lay between the germline ends. The length of the CDR3 is 16 residues. For the CDR3, the DNA is TGTGCCAGCAGTTTATCACTGGCGAGAAGGGGCAATGAGCAGTTCTTC. It encodes CASSLSLARRGNEQFF.

Many counts were recorded for this clonotype. The rearrangement links TRBV7-8 to TRBJ2-1; 7 bases are shared with TRBD1. Trimming at V came to 0 bases and at J to 7 bases, leaving 9 bases not matched to a gene. The CDR3 is 16 residues long. Germline CDR1 is SGHVS and CDR2 is FQNEAQ. The CDR3 DNA follows: TGTGCCAGCAGCTTAGCTAACTCCGCAGGGGGAAATGAGCAGTTCTTC. Translation gives CASSLANSAGGNEQFF.

This clonotype occurred many times. The chain uses TRBV12-3 or TRBV12-4 and TRBJ2-5, with D unclear. The CDR3 spans 15 residues. Between the trimmed V and J ends, which lost 3 bases and 1 base, there was a span of 12 bases. CDR3 in DNA: TGTGCCAGCAGTTTTTCACCAGCCAGCCAAGAGACCCAGTACTTC. Encoded protein: CASSFSPASQETQYF.

The genes are TRBV7-9 and TRBJ2-2, with TRBD2 identical over 7 bases. The CDR3 extends over 17 amino acids. Per germline, CDR1 SEHNR and CDR2 FQNEAQ (reference sequence). V was clipped by 5 bases and J by 1 base; unmatched bases: 10. Written as DNA, the CDR3 is TGTGCCAGCAGCGCCCCTCCGGGGGGAGAGAACACCGGGGAGCTGTTTTTT. Amino acid sequence: CASSAPPGGENTGELFF.

This clonotype has just a few counts. The chain employs TRBV4-2 and TRBJ2-5; 7 nucleotides agree with TRBD1. V shed 1 base and J 5 bases; nucleotides not matched to a gene: 4. CDR3 length: 14 amino acids. Per germline, CDR1 LGHNA and CDR2 YNFKEQ. The chain's CDR3 is CASSQGLQGETQYF. DNA of the CDR3: TGTGCCAGCAGCCAAGGGCTACAGGGGGAGACCCAGTACTTC.

This clonotype was seen just once. This chain links TRBV27 with TRBJ2-3; TRBD2 matches at 10 bases. This CDR3 region has 18 residues. Germline V gene sequence: CDR1 MNHEY, CDR2 SMNVEV (reference sequence). Germline trimming cut 3 bases from V and 2 bases from J; bases unmatched to any gene: 11. CDR3 residues: CASSFFKGTSDPTDTQYF. DNA of the CDR3: TGTGCCAGCAGTTTTTTTAAGGGGACTAGCGATCCCACAGATACGCAGTATTTT.

On this clonotype: This may be a read error, as it is one base from a much larger clone. This chain connects TRBV4-1 to TRBJ1-5; a weak D match, TRBD1 (6 bases). The CDR3 has 14 residues. Trimming shortened V by 7 bases and J by 9 bases, and 19 bases separated the two germline ends. CDR1 is MGHRA and CDR2 is YSYEKL in the germline V gene. The CDR3 coding sequence is TGCGCCAGCAACCTTCAGGGGATAGGGCGGCCCCAGCATTTT. It is translated as CASNLQGIGRPQHF.

This chain joins TRBV13 and TRBJ2-7; 7 positions match TRBD2. Germline V lookup: CDR1 PRHDT, CDR2 FYEKMQ (reference sequence). The CDR3 spans 13 residues. V shed 5 bases and J 1 base; nucleotides not matched to a gene: 2. The CDR3 reads CASSGLDSYEQYF. CDR3 nucleotides: TGTGCCAGCAGCGGACTAGATTCCTACGAGCAGTACTTC.